The sequence of this T cell receptor beta chain was determined in a study of cytomegalovirus exposure and HLA in healthy donors. Looking at the study overall: Around 79 million unique TCRs, all from HLA-typed donors, were included in an early release of the data.

Vbeta (60) and Jbeta (13) primers were used in the PCR. The data were produced by immunoSEQ multiplex PCR, yet TCRdb's version contains in-frame clones alone and is incomplete. The sample includes around 280,000 clones, roughly 90% of them seen just once. What was sequenced was PBMCs. This receptor was taken from a woman under 30 in good health and CMV-seronegative.

The CDR3 region has the DNA TGTGCCAGCAGAGGGGGGGCCAGAGGCTACGAGCAGTACTTC. It yields the protein CASRGGARGYEQYF. The chain couples TRBV25-1 to TRBJ2-5; a weak D match, TRBD2 (7 bases). The J call is uncertain, as TRBJ2-7 better fits the DNA end. From germline, CDR1 is MGHDK and CDR2 SYGVNS. CDR3 length equals 14 residues.